This is a list of T cell receptor beta chains from one sample in a study of cytomegalovirus exposure and HLA in healthy donors. Only in-frame clones appear in the TCRdb table, and some are missing; sequencing was by immunoSEQ multiplex PCR. The table shows over 200,000 clones, with over 70% occurring only once. The sequencing sample was made of PBMCs. Receptor source: a woman in her twenties or thirties in good health and CMV-seropositive. Both conserved end residues are part of each CDR3.

TRBV6-5,TRBJ1-5,14,CASSYDGVYQPQHF
TRBV27,TRBJ2-7,14,CASRRDRGSYEQYF
TRBV30,TRBJ2-7,14,CAWSGTGGSYEQYF
TRBV29-1,TRBJ1-1,14,CSAGARQTNTEAFF
TRBV28,TRBJ2-2,17,CASSTTSGRPRGGELFF
TRBV27,TRBJ2-1,11,CASTNRNEQFF
TRBV30,TRBJ1-1,14,CAWSVLGGNTEAFF
TRBV5-1,TRBJ2-1,15,CASSLAGGGYNEQFF
TRBV6-1,TRBJ2-7,12,CARYRKTYEQYF
TRBV5-4,TRBJ1-2,13,CASSVGSLYGYTF
TRBV4-2,TRBJ2-3,17,CASSQEGGGLSTDTQYF
TRBV18,TRBJ1-1,16,CASSPTGQGDRTEAFF
TRBV6-6,TRBJ2-7,15,CASSRPLAASYEQYF
TRBV6-6,TRBJ1-2,14,CATHTGIPNYGYTF
TRBV5-1,TRBJ2-2,17,CASSPRLGTGGTGELFF
TRBV30,TRBJ1-1,15,CAWSAQDTLYTEAFF
TRBV7-8,TRBJ2-1,11,CASSGQNEQFF
TRBV10-3,TRBJ1-5,16,CAISESVWGKNQPQHF
TRBV2,TRBJ1-5,14,CASRGDRGDQPQHF
TRBV11-2,TRBJ2-1,15,CASSSGTGARNEQFF
TRBV27,TRBJ2-2,18,CASSLSRTGEANTGELFF
TRBV10-1,TRBJ2-1,14,CASSGLAGEGEQFF
TRBV2,TRBJ2-3,13,CASSVGSTDTQYF
TRBV29-1,TRBJ2-1,14,CSVESRRSYNEQFF
TRBV5-6,TRBJ1-2,15,CASSVRGARDYGYTF
TRBV7-2,TRBJ1-5,13,CATSSRGGQPQHF
TRBV28,TRBJ1-5,15,CASRPHQGFLQPQHF
TRBV7-8,TRBJ2-4,15,CASSARRLAKNIQYF
TRBV6-5,TRBJ2-7,14,CASKRGQSSYEQYF
TRBV10-2,TRBJ2-7,15,CASSEKGPNSYEQYF
TRBV25-1,TRBJ2-5,13,CASSPLGVETQYF
TRBV25-1,TRBJ1-4,14,CASSGQGMREKLFF
TRBV5-1,TRBJ2-7,14,CASSLEGQYYEQYF
TRBV30,TRBJ2-7,13,CAFRAGGPIEQYF
TRBV6-5,TRBJ1-5,14,CASSSTGPNQPQHF
TRBV5-1,TRBJ2-7,16,CASTPRLAGVGYEQYF
TRBV5-1,TRBJ2-7,15,CASSLQLAGSYEQYF
TRBV27,TRBJ1-5,15,CASRATGAGNQPQHF
TRBV7-2,TRBJ2-3,13,CASSFSRTDTQYF
TRBV19,TRBJ1-3,15,CASTITWGGGNTIYF
TRBV11-3,TRBJ1-2,14,CASSLGEGFGGYTF
TRBV5-1,TRBJ2-7,13,CASSLFLGYGQYF